Following are 9 T cell receptor beta chains from one sample sequenced in a study of tumor and adjacent non-tumor tissue in lung cancer. TCRbeta libraries were built with three rounds of nested PCR, modified from ARM-PCR. TCRdb used MiXCR to reprocess the multiplex PCR reads, holding one entry per CDR3 protein. Of 94,000 or so distinct CDR3 sequences in the sample, approximately 73% were seen once. No cell sorting was done before RNA was extracted from the tissue. Distant lung tissue was collected more than 3 cm away from the tumor edge. Source material: distant non-tumor lung tissue. All receptors come from a woman in her fifties or sixties with non-small cell lung cancer.

This clonotype was seen only once. A read error may account for a junction end that differs from germline. The rearrangement joins TRBV6-5 to TRBJ2-3; D call uncertain. The CDR3 is 13 residues long. CDR1 MNHEY and CDR2 SVGAGI come from the germline V gene. CDR3 sequence: CASRDLSTDTHHF. CDR3 coding DNA: TGTGCCAGCAGAGATCTTAGCACAGATACGCACCACTTT.

This clonotype was seen more than once but under ten times. No conserved phenylalanine or tryptophan ends this CDR3, so it is likely a read error. This chain joins TRBV20-1 and TRBJ2-5, with 13 bases that match TRBD2. This CDR3 is built from 19 residues. Per the germline V gene, CDR1 is DFQATT and CDR2 is SNEGSKA (reference sequence). V was pared by 8 bases and J by 6 bases, with 24 bases of the junction left unmatched. DNA for the CDR3: TGCAGTACTCGATCTGGACTAGCGGGAGATGGGGGTGGCGGGAAGACCCAGTACTTA. Its protein is CSTRSGLAGDGGGGKTQYL.

This clonotype occurred a few times. The gene calls are TRBV27 and TRBJ2-7, with 8 bases identical to TRBD1. The trim removed 4 bases at V and 6 bases at J, leaving 11 bases unmatched. Germline V CDR1 and CDR2: MNHEY, SMNVEV (reference sequence). This CDR3 contains 15 residues. The CDR3 coding sequence is TGTGCCAGCAGTTCTGGGACAGGCGGGCCCCTCGAGCAGTACTTC. Protein product: CASSSGTGGPLEQYF.

This chain uses TRBV6-6 with TRBJ2-7, with unresolved D. The J call may be incorrect, as the DNA end agrees better with TRBJ2-1. Germline CDR1 reads MNHNY; CDR2 reads SVGAGI (reference sequence). The CDR3 runs to 12 residues. As DNA, the CDR3 is TGTGCCACCTTGTTGGTATCGGGCGAGCAGTTCTTC. This codes for CATLLVSGEQFF.

A word on this clonotype: A read error may account for a junction end that differs from germline. This chain links TRBV29-1 with TRBJ2-7, with TRBD1 matching over 7 bases. The CDR3 totals 12 residues. The V gene's germline CDR1 is SQVTM and CDR2 ANQGSEA. The CDR3 DNA is TGCGGCGTTCGGGACGAAATAAGGGGGCAGTGCTTC. This translates into CGVRDEIRGQCF.

As for this clonotype: A junction boundary mismatches the germline segment, possibly from a read error. This chain uses TRBV29-1 with TRBJ1-2; D is unresolved. Germline V gene sequence: CDR1 SQVTM, CDR2 ANQGSEA. The CDR3 runs to 12 residues. Written as DNA, the CDR3 is TGTAGCGCCACGAAGGGCGACTATGACTACCCCTTC. It codes for CSATKGDYDYPF.

This chain joins TRBV30 and TRBJ2-3, with 7 bases identical to TRBD2. V was clipped by 6 bases and J by 4 bases; unmatched bases: 10. This CDR3 has 14 amino acids. Germline lookup yields CDR1 GTSNPN and CDR2 SVGIG (reference sequence). The DNA for the CDR3 is TGTGCCTGCAGATTTGCGGGAGCGGCAGATACGCAGTATTTT. Translated, it gives CACRFAGAADTQYF.

This clonotype was counted a single time. The chain joins TRBV28 to TRBJ2-4; 7 nucleotides agree with TRBD2. The CDR3 contains 16 residues. Germline V gives CDR1 MDHEN, CDR2 SYDVKM. Germline trimming cut 9 bases from V and 4 bases from J; bases unmatched to any gene: 15. The CDR3 nucleotides read TGTGCCAGTAACACCAGTAAGGCGGGGGAGAAAAACATTCAGTACTTC. Translation: CASNTSKAGEKNIQYF.

A word on this clonotype: Its ends do not fully match the called genes, so a read error is possible. In DNA form, the CDR3 reads TGTGCCAGCAGCCTGGCAGGATTCAGGTCCTCTAACTATTGCTACACCTTC. Encoded protein: CASSLAGFRSSNYCYTF. The V gene is TRBV5-6, the J gene TRBJ1-2, with unresolved D. This CDR3 is 17 amino acids long. The V gene's germline CDR1 is SGHDT and CDR2 YYEEEE.